This paragraph reports one TCR beta chain. The data are from a study of cytomegalovirus exposure and HLA in healthy donors. PCR employed 60 Vbeta and 13 Jbeta primers. Produced via immunoSEQ multiplex PCR; TCRdb's table is partial and in-frame only. The data show about 190,000 clones, about four fifths seen once. The CDR3 is made up of 14 amino acids. Germline CDR1 reads MNHEY; CDR2 reads SMNVEV (reference sequence). V was pared by 7 bases and J by 7 bases, with 7 bases of the junction left unmatched. Material for sequencing was PBMCs. The clonotype originates from a man aged 40-49 years in good health and CMV-seropositive. The chain combines TRBV27 with TRBJ1-5; TRBD1 matches 10 bases. The CDR3 nucleotides read TGTGCCAGCACCTTCAGGACAGGGGGACAGCCCCAGCATTTT. It specifies CASTFRTGGQPQHF.